Each of the 2 T cell receptor beta chains below was sequenced from the same sample in a study of human T cells and chemical hapten exposure. TCRdb recomputed calls from the RACE reads with MiXCR, one row per CDR3 protein. The sample carries about 260,000 distinct CDR3 sequences, about 9% recorded once. The time point: pre-sensitization, week 0. Treatment indicated: therapeutic diphenylcyclopropenone sensitization with weekly scalp DPC. The sequencing used whole blood, collected in connection with sensitization to the hapten diphenylcyclopropenone (DPC). These receptors came from a woman in her thirties or forties with alopecia areata. Some clones in this sample may be carry-over from other donors' samples.

This clonotype was recorded a few times. This rearrangement joins TRBV28 to TRBJ1-1, with D uncertain. The germline V gene has CDR1 MDHEN and CDR2 SYDVKM. Deletions cut 6 bases from V and 1 base from J, with 15 bases between. This CDR3 is 15 amino acids long. DNA for the CDR3: TGTGCCAGCAGGGGATCTGCCTCGGGGAACACTGAAGCTTTCTTT. It yields the protein CASRGSASGNTEAFF.

The V gene is TRBV28, the J gene TRBJ1-4; TRBD1 aligns across 8 bases. Germline V gene sequence: CDR1 MDHEN, CDR2 SYDVKM. The CDR3 is 14 residues long. The trim removed 6 bases at V and 3 bases at J, leaving 3 bases unmatched. CDR3 bases: TGTGCCAGCAGCACGGGACAGGCTAATGAAAAACTGTTTTTT. The encoded protein is CASSTGQANEKLFF.